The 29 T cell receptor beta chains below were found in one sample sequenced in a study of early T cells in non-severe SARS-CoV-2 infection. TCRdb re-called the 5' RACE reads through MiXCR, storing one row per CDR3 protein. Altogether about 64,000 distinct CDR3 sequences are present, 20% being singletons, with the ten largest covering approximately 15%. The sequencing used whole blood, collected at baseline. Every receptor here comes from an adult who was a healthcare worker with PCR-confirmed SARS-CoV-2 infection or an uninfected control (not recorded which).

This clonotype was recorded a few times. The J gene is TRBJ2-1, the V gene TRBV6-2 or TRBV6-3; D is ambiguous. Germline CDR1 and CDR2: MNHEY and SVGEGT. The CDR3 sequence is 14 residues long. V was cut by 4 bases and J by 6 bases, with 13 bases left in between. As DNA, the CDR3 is TGTGCCAGCAGTTCCCTCGCCACTGCCAATGAGCAGTTCTTC. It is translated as CASSSLATANEQFF.

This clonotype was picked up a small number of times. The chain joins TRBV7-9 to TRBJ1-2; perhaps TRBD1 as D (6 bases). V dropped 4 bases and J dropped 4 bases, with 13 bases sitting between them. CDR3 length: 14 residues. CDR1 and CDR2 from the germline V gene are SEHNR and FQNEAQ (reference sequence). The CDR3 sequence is CASSSGTSFYGYTF. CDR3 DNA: TGTGCCAGCAGCTCCGGGACATCTTTCTATGGCTACACCTTC.

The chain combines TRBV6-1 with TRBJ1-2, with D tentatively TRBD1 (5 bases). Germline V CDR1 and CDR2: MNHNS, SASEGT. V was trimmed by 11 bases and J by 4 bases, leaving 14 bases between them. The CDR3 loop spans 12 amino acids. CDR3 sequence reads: CADSPRVYGYTF. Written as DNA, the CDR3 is TGTGCCGACAGTCCAAGGGTCTATGGCTACACCTTC.

CDR3 sequence: CASSTDRDWKNYGYTF. In DNA, the CDR3 is TGTGCCAGCAGCACAGACAGGGATTGGAAAAACTATGGCTACACCTTC. V usage is TRBV6-5 and J usage is TRBJ1-2; 7 positions agree with TRBD1. J lost 2 bases, V lost 6 bases, and 12 bases had no gene match. Per the germline V gene, CDR1 is MNHEY and CDR2 is SVGAGI. CDR3 length: 16 amino acids.

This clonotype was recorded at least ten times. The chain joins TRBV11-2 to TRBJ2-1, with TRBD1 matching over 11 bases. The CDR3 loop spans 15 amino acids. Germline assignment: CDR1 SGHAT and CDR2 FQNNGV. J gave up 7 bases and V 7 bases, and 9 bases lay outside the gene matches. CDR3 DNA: TGTGCCAGCACCTCCGGACAGGGGGCGTTTAATGAGCAGTTCTTC. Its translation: CASTSGQGAFNEQFF.

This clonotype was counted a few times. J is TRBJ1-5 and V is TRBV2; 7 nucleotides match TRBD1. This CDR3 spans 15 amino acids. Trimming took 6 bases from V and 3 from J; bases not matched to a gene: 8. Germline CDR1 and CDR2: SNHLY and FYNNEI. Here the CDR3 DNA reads TGTGCCAGCAGGCGACAGGGATTTGACAATCAGCCCCAGCATTTT. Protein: CASRRQGFDNQPQHF.

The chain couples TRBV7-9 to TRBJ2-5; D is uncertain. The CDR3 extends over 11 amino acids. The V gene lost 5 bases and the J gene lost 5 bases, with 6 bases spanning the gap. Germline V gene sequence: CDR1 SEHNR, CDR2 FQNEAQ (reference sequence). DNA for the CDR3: TGTGCCAGCAGCCCCAAGGAGACCCAGTACTTC. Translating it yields CASSPKETQYF.

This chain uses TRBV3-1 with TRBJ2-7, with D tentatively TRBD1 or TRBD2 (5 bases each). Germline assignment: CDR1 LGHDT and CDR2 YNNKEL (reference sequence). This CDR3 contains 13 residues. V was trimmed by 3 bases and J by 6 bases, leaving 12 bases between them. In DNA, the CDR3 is TGTGCCAGCAGCCACGGGGACGTAATCGAGCAGTACTTC. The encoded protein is CASSHGDVIEQYF.

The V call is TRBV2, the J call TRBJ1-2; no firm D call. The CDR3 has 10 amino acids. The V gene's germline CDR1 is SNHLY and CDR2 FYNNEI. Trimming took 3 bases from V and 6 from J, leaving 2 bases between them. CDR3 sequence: CASSDNGYTF. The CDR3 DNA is TGTGCCAGCAGTGATAATGGCTACACCTTC.

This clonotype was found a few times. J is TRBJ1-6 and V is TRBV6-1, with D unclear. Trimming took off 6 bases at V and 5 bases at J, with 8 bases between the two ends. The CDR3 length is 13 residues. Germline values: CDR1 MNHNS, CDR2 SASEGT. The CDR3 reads CASRQQNNSPLHF. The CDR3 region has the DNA TGTGCCAGCAGACAGCAAAATAATTCACCCCTCCACTTT.

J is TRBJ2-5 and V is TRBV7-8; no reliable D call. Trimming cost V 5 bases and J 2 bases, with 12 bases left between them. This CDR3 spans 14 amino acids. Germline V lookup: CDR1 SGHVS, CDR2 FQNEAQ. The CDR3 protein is CASSAPGWQETQYF. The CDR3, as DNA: TGTGCCAGCAGCGCACCCGGGTGGCAAGAGACCCAGTACTTC.

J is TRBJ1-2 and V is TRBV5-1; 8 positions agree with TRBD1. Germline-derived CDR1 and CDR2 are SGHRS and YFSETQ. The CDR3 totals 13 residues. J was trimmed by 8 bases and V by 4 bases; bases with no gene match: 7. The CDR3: CASSPDRGDGYTF. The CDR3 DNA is TGCGCCAGCAGCCCCGACAGGGGTGACGGCTACACCTTC.

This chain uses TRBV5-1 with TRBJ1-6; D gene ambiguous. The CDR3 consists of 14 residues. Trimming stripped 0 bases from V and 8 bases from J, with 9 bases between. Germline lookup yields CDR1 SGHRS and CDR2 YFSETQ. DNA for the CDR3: TGCGCCAGCAGCTTGGGGCAGCCGGATTCACCCCTCCACTTT. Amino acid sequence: CASSLGQPDSPLHF. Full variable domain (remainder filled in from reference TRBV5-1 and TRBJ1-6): KAGVTQTPRYLIKTRGQQVTLSCSPISGHRSVSWYQQTPGQGLQFLFEYFSETQRNKGNFPGRFSGRQFSNSRSEMNVSTLELGDSALYLCASSLGQPDSPLHFGNGTRLTVT.

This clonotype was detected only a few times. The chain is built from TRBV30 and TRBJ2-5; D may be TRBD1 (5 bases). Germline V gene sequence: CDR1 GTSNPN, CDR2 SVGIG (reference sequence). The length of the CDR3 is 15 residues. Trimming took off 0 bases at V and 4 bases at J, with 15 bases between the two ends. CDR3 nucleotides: TGTGCCTGGAGTGTAGGGCAGGGAAGGGGAGAGACCCAGTACTTC. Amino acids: CAWSVGQGRGETQYF.

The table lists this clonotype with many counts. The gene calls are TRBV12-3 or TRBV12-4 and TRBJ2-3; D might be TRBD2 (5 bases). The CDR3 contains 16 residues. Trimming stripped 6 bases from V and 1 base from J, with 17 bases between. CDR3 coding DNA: TGTGCCAGCAGCCCCACGGCGGGCGTGGGCACAGATACGCAGTATTTT. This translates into CASSPTAGVGTDTQYF.

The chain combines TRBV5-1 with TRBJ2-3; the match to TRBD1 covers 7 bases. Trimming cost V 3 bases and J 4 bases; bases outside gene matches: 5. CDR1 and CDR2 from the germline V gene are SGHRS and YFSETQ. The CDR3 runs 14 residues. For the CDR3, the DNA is TGCGCCAGCAGCTCCGGGACAGTGTCAGATACGCAGTATTTT. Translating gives CASSSGTVSDTQYF.

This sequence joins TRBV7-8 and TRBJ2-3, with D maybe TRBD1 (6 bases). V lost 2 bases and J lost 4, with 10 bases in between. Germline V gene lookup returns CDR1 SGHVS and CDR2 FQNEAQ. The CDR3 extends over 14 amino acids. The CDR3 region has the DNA TGTGCCAGCAGCTTAACCCCAGGGGCAGATACGCAGTATTTT. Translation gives CASSLTPGADTQYF.

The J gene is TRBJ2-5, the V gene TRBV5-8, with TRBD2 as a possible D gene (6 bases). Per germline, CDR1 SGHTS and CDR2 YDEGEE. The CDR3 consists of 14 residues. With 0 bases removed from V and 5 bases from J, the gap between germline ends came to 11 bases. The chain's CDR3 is CASSLAGAAETQYF. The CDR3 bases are TGTGCCAGCAGCTTGGCGGGAGCGGCGGAGACCCAGTACTTC.

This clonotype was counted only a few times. DNA for the CDR3: TGTGCCAGCTCACCAAGGACTAGAGATACGCAGTATTTT. Encoded protein: CASSPRTRDTQYF. V usage is TRBV18 and J usage is TRBJ2-3, with 7 positions matching TRBD2. The CDR3 runs to 13 residues. In germline, CDR1 is KGHSH, CDR2 LQKENI. The V segment lost 2 bases and the J segment 5 bases; nucleotides outside the gene matches: 1.

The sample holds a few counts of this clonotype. The CDR3 DNA reads TGTGCCAGCTCTTCGAGAAGGGAAGAGACCCAGTACTTC. Amino acid sequence: CASSSRREETQYF. V gene TRBV18 combines with J gene TRBJ2-5, with unresolved D. This CDR3 is 13 amino acids long. V was shortened by 6 bases and J by 3 bases, with 11 bases between the two germline ends. CDR1 is KGHSH, CDR2 LQKENI, per germline.

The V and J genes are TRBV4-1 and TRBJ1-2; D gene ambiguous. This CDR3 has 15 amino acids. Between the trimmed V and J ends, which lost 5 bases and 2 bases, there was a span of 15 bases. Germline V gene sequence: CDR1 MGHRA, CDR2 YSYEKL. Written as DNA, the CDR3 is TGCGCCAGCAGCGAGGGTCCTCAAGGAAACTATGGCTACACCTTC. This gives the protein CASSEGPQGNYGYTF.

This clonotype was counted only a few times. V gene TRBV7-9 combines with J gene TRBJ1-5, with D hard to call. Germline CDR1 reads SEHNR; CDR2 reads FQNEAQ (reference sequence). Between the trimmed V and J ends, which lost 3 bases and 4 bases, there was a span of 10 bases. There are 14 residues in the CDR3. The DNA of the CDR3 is TGTGCCAGCAGCTTGTCGACACCAAATCAGCCCCAGCATTTT. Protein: CASSLSTPNQPQHF.

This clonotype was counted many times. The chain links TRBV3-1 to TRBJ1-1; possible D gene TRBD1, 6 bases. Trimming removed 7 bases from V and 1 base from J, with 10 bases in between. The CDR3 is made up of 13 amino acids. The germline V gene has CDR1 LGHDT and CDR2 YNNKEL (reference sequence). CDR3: CASTATGNTEAFF. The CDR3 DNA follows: TGTGCCAGCACCGCGACAGGGAACACTGAAGCTTTCTTT.

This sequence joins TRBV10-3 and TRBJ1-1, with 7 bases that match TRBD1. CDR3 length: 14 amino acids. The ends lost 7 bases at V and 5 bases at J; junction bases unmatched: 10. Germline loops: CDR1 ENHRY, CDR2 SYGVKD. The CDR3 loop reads CAIKKQGSGTEAFF. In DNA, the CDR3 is TGTGCCATCAAGAAACAGGGGAGTGGAACTGAAGCTTTCTTT.

In DNA form, the CDR3 reads TGTGCCAGCAGACAACAGGGCTCTAGCACAGATACGCAGTATTTT. Residues: CASRQQGSSTDTQYF. The chain carries TRBV7-6 and TRBJ2-3; D possibly corresponds to TRBD1 (6 bases). The CDR3 totals 15 residues. Germline V gene data show CDR1 as SGHVS and CDR2 as FNYEAQ. V was shortened by 6 bases and J by 0 bases, with 13 bases between the two germline ends.

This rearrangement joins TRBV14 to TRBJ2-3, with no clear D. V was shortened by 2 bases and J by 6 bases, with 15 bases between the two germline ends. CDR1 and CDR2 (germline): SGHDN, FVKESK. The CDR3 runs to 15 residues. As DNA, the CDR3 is TGTGCCAGCAGCCAAAGAGTCGGCCAATGGGATACGCAGTATTTT. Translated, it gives CASSQRVGQWDTQYF.

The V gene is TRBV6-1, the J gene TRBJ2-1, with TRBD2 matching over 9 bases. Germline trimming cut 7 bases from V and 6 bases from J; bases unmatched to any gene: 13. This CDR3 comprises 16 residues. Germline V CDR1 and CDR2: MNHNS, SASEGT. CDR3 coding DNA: TGTGCCAGCACCCCGCCCGTCGGCGGGGGGGCCAATGAGCAGTTCTTC. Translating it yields CASTPPVGGGANEQFF.

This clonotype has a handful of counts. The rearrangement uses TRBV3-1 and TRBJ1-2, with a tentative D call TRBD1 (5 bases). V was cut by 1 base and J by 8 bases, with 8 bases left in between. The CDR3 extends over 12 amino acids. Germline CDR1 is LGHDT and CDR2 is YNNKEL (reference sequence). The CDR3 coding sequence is TGTGCCAGCAGCCAAGGGGACGACGGCTACACCTTC. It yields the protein CASSQGDDGYTF.

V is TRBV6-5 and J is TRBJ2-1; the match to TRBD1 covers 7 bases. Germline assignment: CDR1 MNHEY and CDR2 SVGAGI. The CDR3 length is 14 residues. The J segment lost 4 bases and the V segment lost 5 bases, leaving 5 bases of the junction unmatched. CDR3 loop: CASSARQGYNEQFF. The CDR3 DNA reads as TGTGCCAGCAGTGCCAGACAGGGATACAATGAGCAGTTCTTC.